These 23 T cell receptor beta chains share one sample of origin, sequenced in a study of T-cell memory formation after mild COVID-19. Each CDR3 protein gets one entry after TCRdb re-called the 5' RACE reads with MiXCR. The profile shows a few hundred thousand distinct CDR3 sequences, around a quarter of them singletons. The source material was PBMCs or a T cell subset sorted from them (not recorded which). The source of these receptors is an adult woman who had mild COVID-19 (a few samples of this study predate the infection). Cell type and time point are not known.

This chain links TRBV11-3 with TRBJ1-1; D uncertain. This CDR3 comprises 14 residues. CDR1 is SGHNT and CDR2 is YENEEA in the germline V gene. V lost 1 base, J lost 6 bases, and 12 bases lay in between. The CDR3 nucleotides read TGTGCCAGCAGCTTAGGCACGGGCGGGGCTGAAGCTTTCTTT. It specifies CASSLGTGGAEAFF.

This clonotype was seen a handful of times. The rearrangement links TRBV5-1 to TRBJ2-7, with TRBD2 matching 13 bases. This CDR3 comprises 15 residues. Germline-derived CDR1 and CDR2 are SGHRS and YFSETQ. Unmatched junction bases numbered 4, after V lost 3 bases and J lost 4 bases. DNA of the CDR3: TGCGCCAGCAGCTACCGGACTAGCGGGGGATACGAGCAGTACTTC. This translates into CASSYRTSGGYEQYF. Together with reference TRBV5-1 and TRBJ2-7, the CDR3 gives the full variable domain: KAGVTQTPRYLIKTRGQQVTLSCSPISGHRSVSWYQQTPGQGLQFLFEYFSETQRNKGNFPGRFSGRQFSNSRSEMNVSTLELGDSALYLCASSYRTSGGYEQYFGPGTRLTVT.

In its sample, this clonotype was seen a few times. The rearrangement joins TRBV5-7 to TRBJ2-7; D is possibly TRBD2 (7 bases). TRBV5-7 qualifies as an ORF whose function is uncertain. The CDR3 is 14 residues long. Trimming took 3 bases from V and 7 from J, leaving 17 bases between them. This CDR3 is CASSWRGGPLEQYF. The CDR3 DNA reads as TGTGCCAGCAGCTGGAGGGGGGGACCCCTGGAGCAGTACTTC.

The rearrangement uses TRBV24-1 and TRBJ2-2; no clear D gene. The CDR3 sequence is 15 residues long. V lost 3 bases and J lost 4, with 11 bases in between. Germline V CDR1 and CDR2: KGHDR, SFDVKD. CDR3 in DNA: TGTGCCACCAGTGATCCCGGTGAAGCCACCGGGGAGCTGTTTTTT. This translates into CATSDPGEATGELFF.

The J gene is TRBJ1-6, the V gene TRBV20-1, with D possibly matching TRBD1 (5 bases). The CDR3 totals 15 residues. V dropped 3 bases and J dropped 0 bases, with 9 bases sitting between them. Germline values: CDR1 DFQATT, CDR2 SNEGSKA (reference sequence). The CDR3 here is CSASRGSSYNSPLHF. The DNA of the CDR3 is TGCAGTGCTAGTCGGGGCAGCTCCTATAATTCACCCCTCCACTTT.

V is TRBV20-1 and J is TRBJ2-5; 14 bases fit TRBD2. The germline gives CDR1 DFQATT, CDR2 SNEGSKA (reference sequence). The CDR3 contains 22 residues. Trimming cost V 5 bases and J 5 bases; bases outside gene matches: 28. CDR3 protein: CSAFLAPGQGFGLAGGLETQYF. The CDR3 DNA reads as TGCAGTGCTTTCTTAGCTCCGGGACAGGGTTTCGGACTAGCGGGAGGTCTCGAGACCCAGTACTTC.

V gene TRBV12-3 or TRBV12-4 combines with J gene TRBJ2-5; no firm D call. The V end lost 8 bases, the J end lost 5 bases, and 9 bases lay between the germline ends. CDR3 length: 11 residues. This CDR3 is CASAEVETQYF. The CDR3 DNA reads TGTGCCAGCGCCGAGGTCGAGACCCAGTACTTC.

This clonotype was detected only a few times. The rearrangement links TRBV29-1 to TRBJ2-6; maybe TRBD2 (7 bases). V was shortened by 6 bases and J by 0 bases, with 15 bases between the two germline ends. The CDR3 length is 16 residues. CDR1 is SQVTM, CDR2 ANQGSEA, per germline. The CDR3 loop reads CSVGGASPSGANVLTF. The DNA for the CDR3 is TGCAGCGTGGGGGGGGCCAGCCCCTCTGGGGCCAACGTCCTGACTTTC.

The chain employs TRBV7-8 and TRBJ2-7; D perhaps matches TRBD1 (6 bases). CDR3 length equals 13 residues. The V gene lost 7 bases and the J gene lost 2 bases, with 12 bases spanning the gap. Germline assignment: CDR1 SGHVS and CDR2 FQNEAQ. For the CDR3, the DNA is TGTGCCAGCACTGCCGACAGGACCTACGAGCAGTACTTC. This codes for CASTADRTYEQYF.

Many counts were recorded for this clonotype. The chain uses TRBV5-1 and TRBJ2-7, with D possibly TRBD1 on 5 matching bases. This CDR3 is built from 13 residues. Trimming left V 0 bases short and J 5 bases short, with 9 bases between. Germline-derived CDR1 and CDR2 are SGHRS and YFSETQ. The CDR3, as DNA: TGCGCCAGCAGCTTGGACCAGGGCAACGAGCAGTACTTC. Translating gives CASSLDQGNEQYF.

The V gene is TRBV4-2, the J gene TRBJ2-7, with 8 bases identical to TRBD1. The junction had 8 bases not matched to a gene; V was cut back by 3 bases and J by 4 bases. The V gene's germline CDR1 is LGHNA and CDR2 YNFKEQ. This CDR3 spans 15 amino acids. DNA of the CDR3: TGTGCCAGCAGCCAGGATGGGACAGGACCTTACGAGCAGTACTTC. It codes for CASSQDGTGPYEQYF.

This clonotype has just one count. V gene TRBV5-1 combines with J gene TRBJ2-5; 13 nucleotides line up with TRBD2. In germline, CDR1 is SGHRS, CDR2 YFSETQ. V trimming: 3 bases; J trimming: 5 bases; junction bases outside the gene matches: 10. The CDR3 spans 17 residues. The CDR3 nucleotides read TGCGCCAGCAGCTCCTCCCTACTAGCGGGGGGGATGGAGACCCAGTACTTC. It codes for CASSSSLLAGGMETQYF.

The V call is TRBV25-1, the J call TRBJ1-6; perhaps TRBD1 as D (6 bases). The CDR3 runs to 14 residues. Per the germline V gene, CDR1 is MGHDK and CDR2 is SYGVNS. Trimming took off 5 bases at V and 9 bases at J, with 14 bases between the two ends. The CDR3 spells CASSRGQGLSPLHF. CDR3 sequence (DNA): TGTGCCAGCAGTCGGGGGCAGGGGCTTTCACCCCTCCACTTT. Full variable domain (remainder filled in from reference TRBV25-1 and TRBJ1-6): EADIYQTPRYLVIGTGKKITLECSQTMGHDKMYWYQQDPGMELHLIHYSYGVNSTEKGDLSSESTVSRIRTEHFPLTLESARPSHTSQYLCASSRGQGLSPLHFGNGTRLTVT.

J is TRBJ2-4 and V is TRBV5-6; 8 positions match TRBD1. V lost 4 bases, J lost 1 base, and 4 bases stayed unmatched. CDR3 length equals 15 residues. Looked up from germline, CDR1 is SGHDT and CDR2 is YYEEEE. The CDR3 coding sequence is TGTGCCAGCAGCCCCGACAGGGGCGCCAAAAACATTCAGTACTTC. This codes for CASSPDRGAKNIQYF.

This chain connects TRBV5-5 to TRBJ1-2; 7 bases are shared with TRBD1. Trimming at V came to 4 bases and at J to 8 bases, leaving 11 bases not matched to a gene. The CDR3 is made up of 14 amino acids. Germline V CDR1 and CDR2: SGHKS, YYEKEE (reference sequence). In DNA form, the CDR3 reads TGTGCCAGCAGCGGACAGGATAGAGGGGAGGGCTACACCTTC. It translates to CASSGQDRGEGYTF.

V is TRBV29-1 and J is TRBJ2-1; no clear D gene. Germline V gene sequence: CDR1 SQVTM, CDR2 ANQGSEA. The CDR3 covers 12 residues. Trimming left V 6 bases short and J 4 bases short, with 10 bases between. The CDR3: CSVRAQYNEQFF. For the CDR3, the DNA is TGCAGCGTCCGGGCCCAGTACAATGAGCAGTTCTTC.

The CDR3 region is CASSFAPGRGETQYF. CDR3 in DNA: TGTGCCAGCAGTTTCGCCCCGGGGCGGGGGGAGACCCAGTACTTC. The chain carries TRBV12-3 or TRBV12-4 and TRBJ2-5, with TRBD2 identical over 7 bases. This CDR3 region has 15 residues. V dropped 3 bases and J dropped 5; count of bases not matched to a gene: 9.

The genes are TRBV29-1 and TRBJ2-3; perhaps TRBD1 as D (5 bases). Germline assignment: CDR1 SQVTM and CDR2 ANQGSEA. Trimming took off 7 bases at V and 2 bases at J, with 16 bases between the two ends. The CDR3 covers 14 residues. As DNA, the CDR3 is TGCAGCGCCCTAAGCAGGGCCCTCACAGATACGCAGTATTTT. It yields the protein CSALSRALTDTQYF.

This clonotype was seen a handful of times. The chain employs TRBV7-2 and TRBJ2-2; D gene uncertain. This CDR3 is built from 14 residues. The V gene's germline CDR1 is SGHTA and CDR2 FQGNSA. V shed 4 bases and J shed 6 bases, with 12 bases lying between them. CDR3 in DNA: TGTGCCAGCAGCTACGATGGTGGACCCGGGGAGCTGTTTTTT. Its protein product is CASSYDGGPGELFF.

The CDR3, as DNA: TGCGCCAGCAGCCAAGTTAGACGGCGCGCGACTAACTATGGCTACACCTTC. Translation: CASSQVRRRATNYGYTF. The chain uses TRBV4-3 and TRBJ1-2; no reliable D call. The CDR3 totals 17 residues. The V end was cut by 1 base, the J end by 0 bases, with 15 bases between. Germline values: CDR1 LGHNA, CDR2 YSLEER.

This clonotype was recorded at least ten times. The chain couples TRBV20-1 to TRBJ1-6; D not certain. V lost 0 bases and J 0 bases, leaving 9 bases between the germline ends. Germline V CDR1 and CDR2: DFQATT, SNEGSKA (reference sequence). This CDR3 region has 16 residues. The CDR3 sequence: CSARDAGSSYNSPLHF. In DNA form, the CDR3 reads TGCAGTGCTAGAGATGCGGGGAGCTCCTATAATTCACCCCTCCACTTT.

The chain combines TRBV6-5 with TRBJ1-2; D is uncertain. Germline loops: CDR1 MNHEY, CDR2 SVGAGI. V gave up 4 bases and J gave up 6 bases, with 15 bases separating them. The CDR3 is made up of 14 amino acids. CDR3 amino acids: CASSLHGERNGYTF. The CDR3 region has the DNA TGTGCCAGCAGTTTGCATGGGGAGAGGAATGGCTACACCTTC.

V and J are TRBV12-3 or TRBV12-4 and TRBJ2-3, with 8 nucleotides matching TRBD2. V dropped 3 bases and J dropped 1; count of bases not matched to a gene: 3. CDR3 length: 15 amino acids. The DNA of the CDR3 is TGTGCCAGCAGTTTTACGGGGGGGGGCACAGATACGCAGTATTTT. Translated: CASSFTGGGTDTQYF.